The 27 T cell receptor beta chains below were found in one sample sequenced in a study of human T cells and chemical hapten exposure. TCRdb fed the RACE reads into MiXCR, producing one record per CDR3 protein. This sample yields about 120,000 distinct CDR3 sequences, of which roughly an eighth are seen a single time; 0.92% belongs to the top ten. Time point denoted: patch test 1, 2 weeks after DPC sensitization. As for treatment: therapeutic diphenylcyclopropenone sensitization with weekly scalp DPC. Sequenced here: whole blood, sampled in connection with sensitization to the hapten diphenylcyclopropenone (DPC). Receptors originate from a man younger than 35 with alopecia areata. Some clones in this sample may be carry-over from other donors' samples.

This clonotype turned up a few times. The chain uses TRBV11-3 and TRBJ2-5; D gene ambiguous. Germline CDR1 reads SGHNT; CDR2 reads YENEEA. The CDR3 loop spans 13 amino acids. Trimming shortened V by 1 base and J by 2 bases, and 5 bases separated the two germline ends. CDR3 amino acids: CASSLAIQETQYF. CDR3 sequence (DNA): TGTGCCAGCAGCTTAGCCATACAAGAGACCCAGTACTTC.

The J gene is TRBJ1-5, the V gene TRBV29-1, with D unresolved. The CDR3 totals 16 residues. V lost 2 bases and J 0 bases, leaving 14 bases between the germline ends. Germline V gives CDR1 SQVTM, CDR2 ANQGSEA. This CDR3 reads CSVEPRTVDSNQPQHF. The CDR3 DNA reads TGCAGCGTTGAACCGCGGACGGTGGATAGCAATCAGCCCCAGCATTTT.

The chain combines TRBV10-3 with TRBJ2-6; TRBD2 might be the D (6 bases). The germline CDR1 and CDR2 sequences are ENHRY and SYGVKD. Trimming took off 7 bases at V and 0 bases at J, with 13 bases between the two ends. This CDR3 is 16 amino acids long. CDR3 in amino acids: CAITPRGNSGANVLTF. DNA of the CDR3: TGTGCCATCACCCCCCGGGGGAACTCTGGGGCCAACGTCCTGACTTTC.

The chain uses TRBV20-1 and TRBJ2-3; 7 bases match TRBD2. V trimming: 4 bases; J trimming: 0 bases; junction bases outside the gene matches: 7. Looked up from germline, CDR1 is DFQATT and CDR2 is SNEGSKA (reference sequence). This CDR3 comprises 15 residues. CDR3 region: CSAISGESSTDTQYF. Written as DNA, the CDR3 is TGCAGTGCTATAAGCGGGGAGTCTAGCACAGATACGCAGTATTTT.

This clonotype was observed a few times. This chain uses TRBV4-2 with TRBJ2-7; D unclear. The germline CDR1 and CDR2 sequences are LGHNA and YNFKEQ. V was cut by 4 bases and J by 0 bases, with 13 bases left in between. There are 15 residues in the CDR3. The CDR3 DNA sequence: TGTGCCAGCAGCCCTACCAGACTCCACTCCTACGAGCAGTACTTC. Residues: CASSPTRLHSYEQYF.

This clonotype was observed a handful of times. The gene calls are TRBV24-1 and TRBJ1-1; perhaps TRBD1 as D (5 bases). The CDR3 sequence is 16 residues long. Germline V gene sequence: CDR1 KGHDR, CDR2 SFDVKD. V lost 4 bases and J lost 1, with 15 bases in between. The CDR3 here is CATSESRTPPNTEAFF. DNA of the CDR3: TGTGCCACCAGTGAGAGTCGGACACCACCGAACACTGAAGCTTTCTTT.

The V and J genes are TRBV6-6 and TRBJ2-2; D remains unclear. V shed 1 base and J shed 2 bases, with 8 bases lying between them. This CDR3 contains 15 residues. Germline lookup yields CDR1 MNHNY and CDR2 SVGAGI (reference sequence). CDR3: CASSYFGRNTGELFF. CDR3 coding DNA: TGTGCCAGCAGTTACTTTGGCAGAAACACCGGGGAGCTGTTTTTT.

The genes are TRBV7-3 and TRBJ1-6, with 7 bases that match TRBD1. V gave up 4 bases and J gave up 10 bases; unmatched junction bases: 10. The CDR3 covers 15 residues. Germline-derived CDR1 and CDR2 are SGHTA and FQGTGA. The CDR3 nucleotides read TGTGCCAGCAGCTCCCCGACAGGGACGCCATCACCCCTCCACTTT. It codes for CASSSPTGTPSPLHF.

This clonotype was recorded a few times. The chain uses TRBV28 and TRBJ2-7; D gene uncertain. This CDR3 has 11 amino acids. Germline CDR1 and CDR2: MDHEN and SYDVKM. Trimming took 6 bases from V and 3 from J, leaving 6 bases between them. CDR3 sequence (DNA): TGTGCCAGCAGCCTCTTCTACGAGCAGTACTTC. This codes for CASSLFYEQYF.

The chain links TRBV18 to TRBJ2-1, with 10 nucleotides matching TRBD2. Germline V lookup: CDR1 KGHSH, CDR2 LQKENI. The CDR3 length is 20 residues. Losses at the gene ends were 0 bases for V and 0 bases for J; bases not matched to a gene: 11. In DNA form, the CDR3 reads TGTGCCAGCTCACCACCGGTGTCTAGCGGGGGCCATAGCTCCTACAATGAGCAGTTCTTC. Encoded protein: CASSPPVSSGGHSSYNEQFF.

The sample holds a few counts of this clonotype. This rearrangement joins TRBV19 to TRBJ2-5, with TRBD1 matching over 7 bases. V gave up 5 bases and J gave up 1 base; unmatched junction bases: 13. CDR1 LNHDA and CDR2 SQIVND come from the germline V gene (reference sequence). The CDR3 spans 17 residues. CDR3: CASSYTGDSNTQETQYF. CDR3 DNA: TGTGCCAGTAGTTATACAGGGGACAGTAACACCCAAGAGACCCAGTACTTC.

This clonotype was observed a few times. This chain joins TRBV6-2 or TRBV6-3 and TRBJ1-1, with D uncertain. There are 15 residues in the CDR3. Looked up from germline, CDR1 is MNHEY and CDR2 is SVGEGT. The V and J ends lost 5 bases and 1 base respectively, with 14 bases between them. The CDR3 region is CASSLFGPANTEAFF. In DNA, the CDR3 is TGTGCCAGCAGTCTTTTTGGGCCAGCGAACACTGAAGCTTTCTTT.

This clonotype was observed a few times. The CDR3: CASSFGGIYEQYF. For the CDR3, the DNA is TGTGCCAGCAGCTTCGGGGGAATCTACGAGCAGTACTTC. This chain joins TRBV7-2 and TRBJ2-7, with D maybe TRBD2 (6 bases). Germline-derived CDR1 and CDR2 are SGHTA and FQGNSA. V lost 3 bases to trimming and J lost 3 bases, with 9 bases between them. The CDR3 is 13 amino acids.

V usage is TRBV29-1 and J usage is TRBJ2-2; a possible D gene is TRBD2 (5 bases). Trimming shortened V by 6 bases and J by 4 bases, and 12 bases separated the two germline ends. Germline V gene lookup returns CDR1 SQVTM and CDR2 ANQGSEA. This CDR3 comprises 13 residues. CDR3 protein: CSVTRGATGELFF. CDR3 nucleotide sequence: TGCAGCGTCACACGGGGAGCCACCGGGGAGCTGTTTTTT.

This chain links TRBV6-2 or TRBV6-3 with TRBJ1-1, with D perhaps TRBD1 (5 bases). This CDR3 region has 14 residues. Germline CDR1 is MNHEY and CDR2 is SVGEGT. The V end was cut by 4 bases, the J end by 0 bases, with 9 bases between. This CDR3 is CASSSQGMNTEAFF. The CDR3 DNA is TGTGCCAGCAGTTCCCAGGGAATGAACACTGAAGCTTTCTTT.

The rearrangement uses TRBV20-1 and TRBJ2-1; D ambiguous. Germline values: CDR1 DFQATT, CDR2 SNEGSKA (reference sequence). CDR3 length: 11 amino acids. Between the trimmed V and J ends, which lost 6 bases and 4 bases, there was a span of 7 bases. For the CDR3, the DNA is TGCAGTGCGCTGTGGTACAATGAGCAGTTCTTC. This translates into CSALWYNEQFF.

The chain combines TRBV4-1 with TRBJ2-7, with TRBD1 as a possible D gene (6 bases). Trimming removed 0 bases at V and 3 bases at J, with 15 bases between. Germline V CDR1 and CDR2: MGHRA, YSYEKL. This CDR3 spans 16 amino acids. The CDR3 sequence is CASSQDPTGHLYEQYF. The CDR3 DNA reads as TGCGCCAGCAGCCAAGACCCCACGGGACACCTCTACGAGCAGTACTTC.

CDR3 nucleotides: TGTGCCAGCAGTTACAGACAGACCTACGAGCAGTACGTC. Protein sequence: CASSYRQTYEQYV. The chain employs TRBV6-2 or TRBV6-3 and TRBJ2-7; a weak D match, TRBD1 (5 bases). The CDR3 consists of 13 residues. The V and J ends lost 2 bases and 2 bases respectively, with 7 bases between them. The germline CDR1 and CDR2 sequences are MNHEY and SVGEGT.

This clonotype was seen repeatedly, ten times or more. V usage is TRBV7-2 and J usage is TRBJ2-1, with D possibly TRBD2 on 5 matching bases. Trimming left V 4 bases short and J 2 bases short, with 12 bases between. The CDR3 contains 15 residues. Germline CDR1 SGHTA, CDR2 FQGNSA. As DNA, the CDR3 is TGTGCCAGCAGCTCGGAGGCAACCCCCTACAATGAGCAGTTCTTC. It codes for CASSSEATPYNEQFF.

The CDR3 sequence is CASSPAETGELFF. CDR3 DNA: TGTGCCAGCAGCCCCGCGGAGACCGGGGAGCTGTTTTTT. V is TRBV7-9 and J is TRBJ2-2; no reliable D call. Per germline, CDR1 SEHNR and CDR2 FQNEAQ (reference sequence). V shed 5 bases and J shed 5 bases, with 9 bases lying between them. This CDR3 comprises 13 residues.

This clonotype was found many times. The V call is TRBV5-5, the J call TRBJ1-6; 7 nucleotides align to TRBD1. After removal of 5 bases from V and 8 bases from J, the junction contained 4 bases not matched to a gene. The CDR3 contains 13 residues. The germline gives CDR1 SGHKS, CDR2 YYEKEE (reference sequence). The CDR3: CASRGGQDSPLHF. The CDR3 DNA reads TGTGCCAGCAGGGGCGGACAGGATTCACCCCTCCACTTT.

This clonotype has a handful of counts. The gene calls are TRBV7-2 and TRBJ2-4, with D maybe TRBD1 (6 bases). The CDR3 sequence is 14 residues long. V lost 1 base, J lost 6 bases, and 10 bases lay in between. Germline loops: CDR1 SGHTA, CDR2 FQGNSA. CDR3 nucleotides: TGTGCCAGCAGCTTAGACAGGGTCGGAAACATTCAGTACTTC. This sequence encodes CASSLDRVGNIQYF.

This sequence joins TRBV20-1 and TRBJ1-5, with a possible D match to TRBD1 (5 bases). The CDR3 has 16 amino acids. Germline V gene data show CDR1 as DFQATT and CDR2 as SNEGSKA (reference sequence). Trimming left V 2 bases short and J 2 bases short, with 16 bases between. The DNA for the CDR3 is TGCAGTGCTAGATCGGGACTCCGGTCGCGCAATCAGCCCCAGCATTTT. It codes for CSARSGLRSRNQPQHF.

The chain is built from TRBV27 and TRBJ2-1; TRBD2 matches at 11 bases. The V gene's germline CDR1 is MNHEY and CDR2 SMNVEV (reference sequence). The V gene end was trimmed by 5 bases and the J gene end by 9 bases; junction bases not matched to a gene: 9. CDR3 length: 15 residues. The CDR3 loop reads CASSPYSGGAAEQFF. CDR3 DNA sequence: TGTGCCAGCAGTCCTTATAGCGGGGGGGCGGCTGAGCAGTTCTTC.

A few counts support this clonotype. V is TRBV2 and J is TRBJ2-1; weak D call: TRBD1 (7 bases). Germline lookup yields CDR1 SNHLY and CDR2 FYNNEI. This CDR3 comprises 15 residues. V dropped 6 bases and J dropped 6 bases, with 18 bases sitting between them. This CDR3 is CASSELEGAVNEQFF. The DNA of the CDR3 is TGTGCCAGCAGCGAATTGGAGGGGGCGGTCAATGAGCAGTTCTTC. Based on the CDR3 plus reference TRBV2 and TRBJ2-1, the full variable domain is EPEVTQTPSHQVTQMGQEVILRCVPISNHLYFYWYRQILGQKVEFLVSFYNNEISEKSEIFDDQFSVERPDGSNFTLKIRSTKLEDSAMYFCASSELEGAVNEQFFGPGTRLTVL.

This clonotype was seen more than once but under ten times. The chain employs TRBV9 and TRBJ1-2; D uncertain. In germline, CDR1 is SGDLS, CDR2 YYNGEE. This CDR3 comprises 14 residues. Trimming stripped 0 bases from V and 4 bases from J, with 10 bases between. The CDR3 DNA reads TGTGCCAGCAGCGTAGGACCAGAACCCTATGGCTACACCTTC. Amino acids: CASSVGPEPYGYTF.

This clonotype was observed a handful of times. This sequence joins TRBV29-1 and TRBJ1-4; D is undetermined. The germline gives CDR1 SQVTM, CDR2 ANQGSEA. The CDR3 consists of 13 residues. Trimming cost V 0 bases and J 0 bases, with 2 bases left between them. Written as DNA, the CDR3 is TGCAGCGTTGAAGAAACAACTAATGAAAAACTGTTTTTT. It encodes CSVEETTNEKLFF.